This record looks at one T cell receptor (beta chain) sequence and its context. Its target is unknown. The data originate from a study of cytomegalovirus exposure and HLA in healthy donors. Findings and limits, study-wide: When the data were analyzed later, several of the most significant clusters appeared to be linked to common viral pathogens. In an earlier analysis, about 87% or about 30%: the productive usage of most TCR beta V segments. Trimming of TCR beta V- and J-genes showed a link, identified in a later analysis, to a missense DCLRE1C variant.

Between the trimmed V and J ends, which lost 7 bases and 1 base, there was a span of 9 bases. Germline V gives CDR1 SQVTM, CDR2 ANQGSEA. The CDR3 contains 12 residues. In the PCR, 60 Vbeta and 13 Jbeta primers were used. In the authors' workflow: Per a later analysis, the number of unique TCR beta chains was approximately 80 million, of which 9 million to 14 million were shared. Sequencing used immunoSEQ multiplex PCR; TCRdb keeps in-frame clones, though not all of them. Clone size and the V and J calls come from that table; the DNA yielded D and trimming. This sample yields about 120,000 clones, of which 65% to 80% are seen a single time; around 2.7% belongs to the top ten.

The chain carries TRBV29-1 and TRBJ2-3; tentatively, D is TRBD1 (6 bases). The TCR was taken from a woman aged 40 to 55 in good health and CMV-seropositive. The sample taken for sequencing was PBMCs. CDR3 region: CSGDTGTDTQYF. The CDR3 DNA reads TGCAGCGGGGACACCGGCACAGATACGCAGTATTTT.